This entry features one T cell receptor (beta chain) sequence. This clone's antigen is unknown. No per-base quality is available; no much larger clone lies one base away. This entry is derived from a study of T cell responses to AZD1222 COVID-19 vaccine (dated by TCRdb to the early 2020s). Notes on the research overall: AZD1222 recipients with second doses at about 4 weeks or about 12 weeks were pooled, because spike-specific TCR depth and breadth did not differ between schedules. TCR sequencing covered some 240 trial participants: 207 given two doses of AZD1222 and 26 given two doses of MenACWY control vaccine. Trial participants were enrolled into age subgroups of 18-55, 56-69 and 70-plus years, which contained approximately 150, 28 and 58 TCR-sequenced participants, respectively.

The trim is 8 bases for V and 2 bases for J, with a gap of 19 bases between the germline ends. The germline V gene specifies ENHRY as CDR1 and SYGVKD as CDR2. Reading from cysteine to phenylalanine, the CDR3 counts 16 amino acids. The CDR3 DNA has 48 bases and is translated from base 1. Sample time point, as interpreted from the label and publication: baseline before first vaccination. Vaccinee samples were obtained from the UK trials COV001 and COV002, which included a single-blind randomized controlled phase 2/3 trial of AZD1222 (ChAdOx1 nCoV-19) in healthy adults. Trial participant PBMC samples were collected at day 0 and day 28 after the second dose for TCRbeta chain sequencing. The CDR3 regions of human TCRbeta chains were subjected to immunosequencing. Per the original workflow: Repertoire TCRs were matched against a reference library of SARS-CoV-2-specific TCRs generated with the MIRA antigen-specificity platform. Breadth was defined as the fraction of unique TCRs that were SARS-CoV-2-associated, and depth was defined as the fraction of total T cells that were SARS-CoV-2-associated. Using the MIRA data, each spike-specific TCR was assigned both to the spike region to which the TCR was reactive and to a CD4 or CD8 class. Log10-transformed breadth and depth values were compared by one-way ANOVA with Sidak's multiple comparisons tests. This is the immuneACCESS table as TCRdb keeps it, with only in-frame sequences that have V and J called. A part of the clones is gone; compared with another copy, unresolved V genes explain less than half, and the rest is unexplained. That table supplies the V and J calls and clone size; D and trimming were determined from the DNA. Present in this sample are 82,000 or so clones, roughly 90% of which were seen just once. Of the sample, over 4.5% falls within the top ten clones.

Paper-wide results and their limitations: Because no day 14 peak-response samples were available, the repertoires could be characterized only after the peak T cell response. Most participants were white British and females outnumbered males, and the authors suggested that clonal diversity may have been underestimated. Spike-specific TCR breadth and depth rose significantly after two AZD1222 doses compared with day 0 and with MenACWY recipients. Conclusions about previously exposed vaccinees are limited because only 6 or 7 AZD1222 recipients were SARS-CoV-2 seropositive at baseline. Reportedly, close to half of the unique spike-specific TCRs recognized epitopes lying outside the regions that are mutated in the B.1.351 and B.1.1.7 variants. The 56-69-year group was small, and its depth increase did not reach significance, likely because of low power. The vaccine-associated CD4 TCRs covered the entire spike protein, and the dominant responses fell in regions 160-218 and 743-854.

The chain is assembled from TRBV10-3 and TRBJ1-5; the D gene is possibly TRBD1, with 6 bases matching. Sequenced here: peripheral blood, sampled on day 0 of AZD1222 vaccination. The TCR originated in an adult in good health. The base sequence is TGTGCCATCGGGGGGGCTGGACGCGGGGGCAATCAGCCCCAGCATTTT. Translation gives CAIGGAGRGGNQPQHF.